These 21 T cell receptor beta chains were all obtained from the same sample, sequenced in a study of blood T cells in healthy people across ages. For the second PCR, which ran for 7 to 11 cycles, a sample-barcoded 5' primer and a J-beta primer mix were used. Via MiXCR, TCRdb re-called the 5' RACE reads, giving one row per CDR3 protein. Of some 1.1 million distinct CDR3 sequences in the sample, 35% to 40% were seen once. The specimen was blood. These receptors all stem from a man between 18 and 35 years old in good health.

The V gene is TRBV12-3 or TRBV12-4, the J gene TRBJ1-2, with 7 bases identical to TRBD1. This CDR3 is 16 amino acids long. Trimming removed 6 bases from V and 1 base from J; junction bases left unmatched: 11. The CDR3, as DNA: TGTGCCAGCAGCCCCAACAGGGGCTTTTTTAACTATGGCTACACCTTC. Amino acid sequence: CASSPNRGFFNYGYTF.

The CDR3 sequence is CASSSVVAGGRTDTQYF. The CDR3, as DNA: TGTGCCAGCAGTTCCGTCGTAGCGGGGGGCCGCACAGATACGCAGTATTTT. This chain joins TRBV28 and TRBJ2-3; 10 bases match TRBD2. This CDR3 is built from 17 residues. V shed 4 bases, J shed 1 base, and the junction held 8 bases outside the gene matches. CDR1 and CDR2 (germline): MDHEN, SYDVKM.

This sequence joins TRBV12-3 or TRBV12-4 and TRBJ1-4; D unresolved. V was cut by 3 bases and J by 2 bases, with 7 bases left in between. The CDR3 is 14 residues long. CDR3 loop: CASSFRRTNEKLFF. The DNA of the CDR3 is TGTGCCAGCAGTTTCAGGCGGACTAATGAAAAACTGTTTTTT.

There are a few counts of this clonotype. V gene TRBV13 combines with J gene TRBJ2-3; D may be TRBD2 (6 bases). The ends were cut back, 5 bases at V and 2 bases at J, with 17 bases in the middle. The CDR3 consists of 16 residues. The germline V gene encodes CDR1 PRHDT and CDR2 FYEKMQ (reference sequence). The CDR3 loop is CASSRDRDSFTDTQYF. The CDR3 DNA is TGTGCCAGCAGCCGTGACCGGGACTCTTTCACAGATACGCAGTATTTT.

This clonotype was recorded a few times. This sequence joins TRBV20-1 and TRBJ2-5, with TRBD2 as a possible D gene (6 bases). Germline CDR1 reads DFQATT; CDR2 reads SNEGSKA (reference sequence). This CDR3 region has 15 residues. V dropped 1 base and J dropped 1 base, with 13 bases sitting between them. CDR3 DNA: TGCAGTGCTAGAGGCGCCCTAGCGACCCAAGAGACCCAGTACTTC. Amino acids: CSARGALATQETQYF.

The rearrangement joins TRBV20-1 to TRBJ1-2; TRBD1 agrees at 8 bases. The CDR3 loop spans 13 amino acids. J lost 7 bases, V lost 5 bases, and 9 bases had no gene match. CDR1 is DFQATT and CDR2 is SNEGSKA in the germline V gene (reference sequence). CDR3: CSAAKAGGLGYTF. In DNA form, the CDR3 reads TGCAGTGCTGCAAAGGCAGGGGGCCTTGGCTACACCTTC.

This clonotype appeared a few times. The DNA of the CDR3 is TGTGCTAGTGGTTTGGTATTCGGGAACACTGAAGCTTTCTTT. It encodes CASGLVFGNTEAFF. This chain uses TRBV12-5 with TRBJ1-1; D unclear. The V end lost 0 bases, the J end lost 1 base, and 6 bases lay between the germline ends. CDR3 length: 14 amino acids. Germline lookup yields CDR1 LGHNT and CDR2 FRNRAP.

The table lists this clonotype with a few counts. V and J are TRBV11-2 and TRBJ2-3, with D perhaps given as TRBD1 or TRBD2 (5 bases each). This CDR3 is built from 15 residues. Germline V gene data show CDR1 as SGHAT and CDR2 as FQNNGV. V shed 5 bases and J shed 1 base, with 13 bases lying between them. For the CDR3, the DNA is TGTGCCAGCAGCCCGACAGCGGTCGGCACAGATACGCAGTATTTT. Translation gives CASSPTAVGTDTQYF.

V usage is TRBV12-3 or TRBV12-4 and J usage is TRBJ1-2, with D hard to call. V lost 6 bases, J lost 10 bases, and 15 bases lay in between. There are 12 residues in the CDR3. CDR3 coding DNA: TGTGCCAGCAGGTTGCCGGCCGGACTCTACACCTTC. This encodes CASRLPAGLYTF.

This clonotype was seen a single time. The chain couples TRBV7-9 to TRBJ1-5; 8 bases line up with TRBD1. CDR1 and CDR2 from the germline V gene are SEHNR and FQNEAQ (reference sequence). The V segment lost 5 bases and the J segment 2 bases; nucleotides outside the gene matches: 5. This CDR3 spans 15 amino acids. CDR3 DNA sequence: TGTGCCAGCAGCCTACAGGGGGGTGGCAATCAGCCCCAGCATTTT. Translation: CASSLQGGGNQPQHF.

The chain uses TRBV12-3 or TRBV12-4 and TRBJ1-1; D gene unclear. The CDR3 sequence is 12 residues long. Deletions cut 4 bases from V and 8 bases from J, with 11 bases between. The DNA of the CDR3 is TGTGCCAGCAGTTGGACGAGACACGAAGCTTTCTTT. Its translation: CASSWTRHEAFF.

The V and J genes are TRBV27 and TRBJ1-1; 7 nucleotides line up with TRBD1. Germline CDR1 is MNHEY and CDR2 is SMNVEV (reference sequence). V shed 6 bases and J 7 bases; nucleotides not matched to a gene: 2. The CDR3 is made up of 11 amino acids. As DNA, the CDR3 is TGTGCCAGCAGGACAGGGAGTGAAGCTTTCTTT. It yields the protein CASRTGSEAFF.

This clonotype was observed a few times. V is TRBV20-1 and J is TRBJ2-5; D unclear. Looked up from germline, CDR1 is DFQATT and CDR2 is SNEGSKA (reference sequence). Trimming cost V 2 bases and J 5 bases, with 15 bases left between them. The CDR3 contains 14 residues. The CDR3: CSARPPVPGETQYF. The CDR3 region has the DNA TGCAGTGCTAGACCCCCAGTGCCTGGGGAGACCCAGTACTTC.

The chain recombines TRBV5-5 with TRBJ2-2, with D hard to call. This CDR3 contains 15 residues. Looked up from germline, CDR1 is SGHKS and CDR2 is YYEKEE (reference sequence). V was clipped by 0 bases and J by 8 bases, with 14 bases between them. Here the CDR3 reads CASSLGPTVAGELFF. The CDR3 region has the DNA TGTGCCAGCAGCTTGGGGCCCACAGTGGCTGGGGAGCTGTTTTTT.

This chain connects TRBV29-1 to TRBJ2-3; D may match TRBD1 or TRBD2 (5 bases each). This CDR3 contains 10 residues. Germline assignment: CDR1 SQVTM and CDR2 ANQGSEA. V gave up 7 bases and J gave up 9 bases, with 11 bases separating them. CDR3 bases: TGCAGCGCAACAGAGGGGACGCAGTATTTT. Protein: CSATEGTQYF.

This chain joins TRBV24-1 and TRBJ2-1; D might be TRBD1 or TRBD2, each matching 6 bases. With 3 bases removed from V and 4 bases from J, the gap between germline ends came to 12 bases. Per the germline V gene, CDR1 is KGHDR and CDR2 is SFDVKD. The CDR3 has 15 amino acids. The CDR3 spells CATSDGGPSYNEQFF. CDR3 DNA: TGTGCCACCAGTGATGGGGGGCCTAGTTACAATGAGCAGTTCTTC.

The chain joins TRBV7-2 to TRBJ2-3; TRBD2 aligns across 8 bases. Germline CDR1 and CDR2: SGHTA and FQGNSA. The J segment lost 4 bases and the V segment lost 2 bases, leaving 11 bases of the junction unmatched. This CDR3 region has 17 residues. The CDR3 region has the DNA TGTGCCAGCAGCTTAAGGGTTCTTGGCGGGGGGTCAGATACGCAGTATTTT. This gives the protein CASSLRVLGGGSDTQYF.

This clonotype was seen just once. The chain carries TRBV7-2 and TRBJ1-1; 7 positions agree with TRBD1. Germline CDR1 reads SGHTA; CDR2 reads FQGNSA. The V segment lost 6 bases and the J segment 6 bases; nucleotides outside the gene matches: 10. There are 14 residues in the CDR3. The CDR3 DNA is TGTGCCAGCAGTAAACAGGGGTATGGCGCTGAAGCTTTCTTT. Protein: CASSKQGYGAEAFF. The whole variable domain, filled in from reference TRBV7-2 and TRBJ1-1, reads GAGVSQSPSNKVTEKGKDVELRCDPISGHTALYWYRQSLGQGLEFLIYFQGNSAPDKSGLPSDRFSAERTGGSVSTLTIQRTQQEDSAVYLCASSKQGYGAEAFFGQGTRLTVV.

This clonotype was picked up a small number of times. The chain employs TRBV4-2 and TRBJ2-7; weak D call: TRBD1 (5 bases). Germline-derived CDR1 and CDR2 are LGHNA and YNFKEQ. This CDR3 contains 15 residues. Deletions cut 1 base from V and 4 bases from J, with 14 bases between. The CDR3 reads CASSQVPLRAYEQYF. The CDR3 nucleotides read TGTGCCAGCAGCCAAGTCCCGCTCAGGGCTTACGAGCAGTACTTC.

In this sample, this clonotype turned up a few times. The gene calls are TRBV10-3 and TRBJ1-2; no clear D gene. Germline CDR1 reads ENHRY; CDR2 reads SYGVKD. Deletions cut 4 bases from V and 6 bases from J, with 9 bases between. CDR3 length equals 12 residues. The CDR3 nucleotides are TGTGCCATCAGTGGACCAGGTGATGGCTACACCTTC. This translates into CAISGPGDGYTF.

This clonotype was seen ten or more times. This chain joins TRBV6-2 or TRBV6-3 and TRBJ2-1; a weak D match, TRBD2 (5 bases). The germline V and J ends were trimmed by 4 bases and 5 bases, with 9 bases remaining between them. Germline V CDR1 and CDR2: MNHEY, SVGEGT. This CDR3 is built from 13 residues. The CDR3 DNA reads as TGTGCCAGCAGTTCCCGGGGAGACAATGAGCAGTTCTTC. The encoded protein is CASSSRGDNEQFF.